These 17 T cell receptor beta chains were all obtained from the same sample, sequenced in a study of glioma-infiltrating T cells after dendritic cell vaccination. Sequencing was performed with immunoSEQ multiplex PCR; in TCRdb, only in-frame clones are kept and a portion is missing. The table has under 130,000 clones, roughly 79% seen once. Sequenced material: blood, taken before dendritic cell vaccination. The receptors stem from a human donor with glioblastoma.

In nucleotides, the CDR3 is TGTGCCAGCTCACCACCATCTGGCAGTCTGAACACTGAAGCTTTCTTT. As protein: CASSPPSGSLNTEAFF. The gene calls are TRBV18 and TRBJ1-1; unclear D gene. The germline V and J ends were trimmed by 0 bases and 0 bases, with 11 bases remaining between them. Germline V gene sequence: CDR1 KGHSH, CDR2 LQKENI. The CDR3 has 16 residues.

The rearrangement links TRBV15 to TRBJ1-1; D gene ambiguous. This CDR3 has 16 amino acids. Germline V lookup: CDR1 LNHNV, CDR2 YYDKDF (reference sequence). V gave up 1 base and J gave up 0 bases, with 12 bases separating them. CDR3 sequence reads: CATSRGGGEMNTEAFF. In DNA form, the CDR3 reads TGTGCCACCAGCAGAGGCGGCGGAGAAATGAACACTGAAGCTTTCTTT.

J is TRBJ2-3 and V is TRBV11-2, with unresolved D. V gave up 5 bases and J gave up 6 bases, with 9 bases separating them. The length of the CDR3 is 12 residues. CDR1 is SGHAT, CDR2 FQNNGV, per germline. The CDR3 loop is CASSPPADTQYF. CDR3 DNA sequence: TGTGCCAGCAGCCCCCCCGCGGATACGCAGTATTTT.

The rearrangement joins TRBV11-3 to TRBJ2-7, with 7 bases identical to TRBD2. Germline CDR1 and CDR2: SGHNT and YENEEA. V was clipped by 5 bases and J by 2 bases; unmatched bases: 3. The CDR3 sequence is 13 residues long. CDR3 DNA sequence: TGTGCCAGCAGCGGAGGACTAGCCTACGAGCAGTACTTC. Translation gives CASSGGLAYEQYF.

This clone was counted a few times. The chain couples TRBV13 to TRBJ1-5; D uncertain. CDR3 length: 15 amino acids. In germline, CDR1 is PRHDT, CDR2 FYEKMQ (reference sequence). V lost 5 bases and J 3 bases, leaving 14 bases between the germline ends. CDR3 amino acids: CASSRMGDFNQPQHF. DNA of the CDR3: TGTGCCAGCAGCCGTATGGGAGATTTCAATCAGCCCCAGCATTTT.

V and J are TRBV30 and TRBJ1-1; 8 bases fit TRBD1. After removal of 3 bases from V and 8 bases from J, the junction contained 5 bases not matched to a gene. This CDR3 has 12 amino acids. Germline V gene data show CDR1 as GTSNPN and CDR2 as SVGIG (reference sequence). Here the CDR3 reads CAWRPGQVEAFF. In DNA, the CDR3 is TGTGCCTGGAGACCGGGACAGGTGGAAGCTTTCTTT.

The chain is built from TRBV4-2 and TRBJ2-7, with TRBD1 as a possible D gene (5 bases). Trimming removed 0 bases from V and 6 bases from J, with 12 bases in between. The CDR3 sequence is 14 residues long. CDR1 and CDR2 (germline): LGHNA, YNFKEQ. CDR3 DNA sequence: TGTGCCAGCAGCCAAGACCTCACAGGAGCCGAGCAGTACTTC. This translates into CASSQDLTGAEQYF.

This chain joins TRBV5-1 and TRBJ1-2; D is perhaps TRBD1 (5 bases). The CDR3 extends over 13 amino acids. V was pared by 1 base and J by 3 bases, with 7 bases between. The germline V gene has CDR1 SGHRS and CDR2 YFSETQ. This CDR3 is CASSLTTDYGYTF. CDR3 coding DNA: TGCGCCAGCAGCTTGACGACAGACTATGGCTACACCTTC.

V is TRBV7-2 and J is TRBJ1-1; no firm D call. V lost 5 bases to trimming and J lost 5 bases, with 18 bases between them. The CDR3 is 15 residues long. Germline CDR1 is SGHTA and CDR2 is FQGNSA. CDR3 DNA: TGTGCCAGCAGCCTAAGGACGGGGATCGGTACTGAAGCTTTCTTT. It is translated as CASSLRTGIGTEAFF.

This chain links TRBV5-1 with TRBJ1-1; no definite D call. Germline V lookup: CDR1 SGHRS, CDR2 YFSETQ. The CDR3 has 13 amino acids. Trimming removed 2 bases from V and 0 bases from J, with 5 bases in between. The CDR3 nucleotides read TGCGCCAGCAGCTTCGACATGAACACTGAAGCTTTCTTT. Its protein is CASSFDMNTEAFF.

V gene TRBV5-5 combines with J gene TRBJ1-2; TRBD1 matches at 8 bases. V dropped 4 bases and J dropped 3; count of bases not matched to a gene: 2. Per germline, CDR1 SGHKS and CDR2 YYEKEE (reference sequence). The CDR3 is 13 amino acids. The CDR3, as DNA: TGTGCCAGCAGCCAGACAGGGGACTATGGCTACACCTTC. Its translation is CASSQTGDYGYTF.

This chain connects TRBV2 to TRBJ2-1, with 9 bases lining up with TRBD1. Germline V CDR1 and CDR2: SNHLY, FYNNEI. There are 14 residues in the CDR3. The V and J ends lost 7 bases and 9 bases, in that order; junction bases with no gene match: 10. CDR3 in amino acids: CASTPGQGWPEQFF. The CDR3 bases are TGTGCCAGCACTCCGGGACAGGGTTGGCCTGAGCAGTTCTTC.

The chain recombines TRBV5-1 with TRBJ2-7, with 12 bases identical to TRBD2. Germline assignment: CDR1 SGHRS and CDR2 YFSETQ. The CDR3 has 17 amino acids. The J segment lost 4 bases and the V segment lost 1 base, leaving 9 bases of the junction unmatched. The CDR3 bases are TGCGCCAGCAGCTTGACGACTAGCGGGGGTGGAATATACGAGCAGTACTTC. As protein: CASSLTTSGGGIYEQYF.

The rearrangement joins TRBV5-1 to TRBJ2-3; TRBD1 matches at 8 bases. Germline V gives CDR1 SGHRS, CDR2 YFSETQ. The CDR3 sequence is 14 residues long. V lost 0 bases, J lost 6 bases, and 3 bases stayed unmatched. The CDR3 reads CASSLETGVDTQYF. In nucleotides, the CDR3 is TGCGCCAGCAGCTTGGAGACAGGGGTGGATACGCAGTATTTT.

V and J are TRBV23-1 and TRBJ1-2, with TRBD1 as a possible D gene (5 bases). TRBV23-1 is filed as an ORF, its function uncertain. V was shortened by 3 bases and J by 8 bases, with 13 bases between the two germline ends. CDR3 length equals 13 residues. The CDR3 nucleotides read TGCGCCAGCAGTCACATCAGGGTCCGGGGCTACACCTTC. Translated: CASSHIRVRGYTF.

The V gene is TRBV30, the J gene TRBJ1-1, with no clear D. This CDR3 has 11 amino acids. Germline CDR1 is GTSNPN and CDR2 is SVGIG (reference sequence). V lost 1 base to trimming and J lost 9 bases, with 9 bases between them. CDR3 sequence (DNA): TGTGCCTGGAGTGATAGCGACAAAGCTTTCTTT. The encoded protein is CAWSDSDKAFF.

CDR3 in amino acids: CASSPQGSSYEQYF. CDR3 nucleotides: TGTGCCAGCAGTCCGCAGGGGAGCTCCTACGAGCAGTACTTC. V gene TRBV27 combines with J gene TRBJ2-7, with D maybe TRBD1 (6 bases). Trimming shortened V by 5 bases and J by 0 bases, and 11 bases separated the two germline ends. CDR1 and CDR2 from the germline V gene are MNHEY and SMNVEV (reference sequence). The CDR3 sequence is 14 residues long.